These 5 T cell receptor beta chains originate from one sample sequenced in a study of T cells in Graves' hyperthyroidism and ophthalmopathy. From RNA transcripts, TCR beta CDR3 regions were amplified. The HTBI set primed first-round TCR CDR3 RT-PCR. MiXCR was run by TCRdb on the multiplex PCR reads, yielding one entry per CDR3 protein. The sample yields around 800,000 distinct CDR3 sequences, 38% seen once. Sequenced input: blood. Receptors originate from a man between 18 and 29 years old with Graves' hyperthyroidism.

This clonotype occurred a few times. CDR3 nucleotide sequence: TGTGCCAGCAGCCACCGGGGGGCGTTGGAGCCTGAAGCTTTCTTT. This encodes CASSHRGALEPEAFF. The chain carries TRBV7-9 and TRBJ1-1, with D maybe TRBD1 (6 bases). Trimming stripped 5 bases from V and 6 bases from J, with 19 bases between. This CDR3 comprises 15 residues. Germline V gene lookup returns CDR1 SEHNR and CDR2 FQNEAQ (reference sequence).

The rearrangement joins TRBV12-3 or TRBV12-4 to TRBJ2-2; D is undetermined. The V gene lost 4 bases and the J gene lost 0 bases, with 12 bases spanning the gap. This CDR3 is built from 16 residues. The CDR3 loop is CASSYGGTSNTGELFF. The CDR3 region has the DNA TGTGCCAGCAGTTACGGCGGCACCTCGAACACCGGGGAGCTGTTTTTT.

The V gene is TRBV7-8, the J gene TRBJ1-4, with TRBD1 matching over 10 bases. The V gene end was trimmed by 3 bases and the J gene end by 10 bases; junction bases not matched to a gene: 2. Germline CDR1 reads SGHVS; CDR2 reads FQNEAQ. The CDR3 loop spans 13 amino acids. CDR3 amino acids: CASSFRDRGKLFF. Here the CDR3 DNA reads TGTGCCAGCAGCTTCCGGGACAGGGGAAAACTGTTTTTT.

The V gene is TRBV4-1, the J gene TRBJ1-5; D is undetermined. Germline-derived CDR1 and CDR2 are MGHRA and YSYEKL. Between the trimmed V and J ends, which lost 0 bases and 3 bases, there was a span of 12 bases. This CDR3 region has 16 residues. The CDR3 protein is CASSQDMIRNNQPQHF. DNA for the CDR3: TGCGCCAGCAGCCAAGATATGATTCGGAACAATCAGCCCCAGCATTTT.

Only a few counts were recorded for this clonotype. The chain is built from TRBV27 and TRBJ2-6, with D possibly being TRBD1 (5 bases). The V end lost 5 bases, the J end lost 2 bases, and 10 bases lay between the germline ends. From germline, CDR1 is MNHEY and CDR2 SMNVEV (reference sequence). The CDR3 covers 15 residues. In DNA form, the CDR3 reads TGTGCCAGCAGTCCATTAGGGGCTGGGGCCAACGTCCTGACTTTC. It codes for CASSPLGAGANVLTF.